A selection of T cell receptor beta chains follows, all from one sample in a study of a mutant IDH1 vaccine in newly diagnosed glioma. Produced via immunoSEQ multiplex PCR; TCRdb's table is partial and in-frame only. Among about 64,000 clones, 74% were seen once, and the ten largest hold 4.7%. Antigens for these TCRs are unknown. Sequenced here: PBMCs, sampled from a glioma patient whose treatment included an IDH1 peptide vaccine. The receptor source for this set is a man in his forties or fifties with glioma. CDR3s include the opening cysteine and the closing phenylalanine or tryptophan. The D gene is left open where the match is weak. Rows may omit the clone size; those that give it use once, few, many or a size class.

D	J	V	size	DNA	CDR3
.	TRBJ1-1	TRBV5-6	.	TGTGCCAGCAGCCTAGGAGTTGAACCGGGACGTTCAGCTTTCTTT	CASSLGVEPGRSAFF
.	TRBJ2-7	TRBV10-3	.	TGTGCCATCAGTGAGGGGCAGTTCTCCTACGAGCAGTACTTC	CAISEGQFSYEQYF
TRBD1	TRBJ2-7	TRBV5-1	.	TGCGCCAGCAGCTTTGGGGACAGGGACGAGCAGTACTTC	CASSFGDRDEQYF
.	TRBJ2-5	TRBV29-1	.	TGCAGCGTTGTAGGGATCGGGGGCCCCCAAGAGACCCAGTACTTC	CSVVGIGGPQETQYF
.	TRBJ1-2	TRBV15	.	TGTGCCACCAGCAGGGCCCTTGGGAACTATGGCTACACCTTC	CATSRALGNYGYTF
.	TRBJ2-7	TRBV30	.	TGTGCCTGGAGACCTCCCGGGGGGACAGTCTCCTACGAGCAGTACTTC	CAWRPPGGTVSYEQYF
TRBD1	TRBJ1-4	TRBV29-1	.	TGCAGCGCTTCCGGGACAGCCTCCCTTAATGAAAAACTGTTTTTT	CSASGTASLNEKLFF
TRBD1	TRBJ2-7	TRBV10-3	once	TGTGCCATCAGTGAGTATTCCGGGACAGGAGACGAGCAGTACTTC	CAISEYSGTGDEQYF
.	TRBJ2-7	TRBV9	few	TGTGCCAGCAGCGTAGCCGACAGGAGCTACGAGCAGTACTTC	CASSVADRSYEQYF
.	TRBJ2-3	TRBV5-4	.	TGTGCCAGCAGCGACGGTAGGGGGGCAGATACGCAGTATTTT	CASSDGRGADTQYF
TRBD1	TRBJ2-3	TRBV18	.	TGTGCCAGCTCCACAGGGGGCGCAGAGGATACGCAGTATTTT	CASSTGGAEDTQYF
.	TRBJ1-3	TRBV29-1	.	TGCAGCGTTGGGTCAGGAGCTGGAAACACCATATATTTT	CSVGSGAGNTIYF
.	TRBJ1-5	TRBV11-2	.	TGTGCCAGCAGCTTAGAAGTAGAAGGTCAGCCCCAGCATTTT	CASSLEVEGQPQHF
.	TRBJ1-1	TRBV29-1	once	TGCAGCGTTGCGCGGGGCCCTGAAGCTTTCTTT	CSVARGPEAFF
.	TRBJ1-4	TRBV19	once	TGTGCCAGTAGTAAGAGTGACTCCAATGAAAAACTGTTTTTT	CASSKSDSNEKLFF
.	TRBJ1-1	TRBV6-1	.	TGTGCCAGCAGTTTCAGGAACACTGAAGCTTTCTTT	CASSFRNTEAFF
TRBD1	TRBJ2-1	TRBV27	.	TGTGCCAGCAGAAGGGGGCCTGAGAACAATGAGCAGTTCTTC	CASRRGPENNEQFF
.	TRBJ2-2	TRBV27	few	TGTGCCAGCAGTTTCCATTTACCGGGACAACCGAACACCGGGGAGCTGTTTTTT	CASSFHLPGQPNTGELFF
.	TRBJ1-4	TRBV30	.	TGTGCCCTTCGGGGCAGAGAGGTGAAGTTCGAAAAACTGTTTTTT	CALRGREVKFEKLFF
.	TRBJ1-1	TRBV20-1	.	TGCAGTGCCAGCGAGGGTTGGACTTTCTTT	CSASEGWTFF
TRBD2	TRBJ2-1	TRBV6-5	.	TGTGCCAGCAGCTGGACTAGCGGGGGGGCGGGTGAGCAGTTCTTC	CASSWTSGGAGEQFF
.	TRBJ1-5	TRBV5-1	.	TGCGCCAGCAGCTTGGATGGGTATCAGCCCCAGCATTTT	CASSLDGYQPQHF
.	TRBJ1-1	TRBV14	.	TGTGCCAGCAGCCGCAGATGGGGCGGAACTGAAGCTTTCTTT	CASSRRWGGTEAFF
TRBD1	TRBJ2-1	TRBV15	few	TGTGCCACCAGCAGAGCTGACAGGGGCTCCCATGAGCAGTTCTTC	CATSRADRGSHEQFF
TRBD1	TRBJ2-6	TRBV27	medium-sized	TGTGCCAGCAGTACAGGGGAATGGTCTGGGGCCAACGTCCTGACTTTC	CASSTGEWSGANVLTF
.	TRBJ2-1	TRBV29-1	.	TGCAGCGTTACTACTAGCTCCTACAATGAGCAGTTCTTC	CSVTTSSYNEQFF
.	TRBJ2-5	TRBV6-4	.	TGTGCCAGCAGCCCTACCAAGGGAGCAGAGACCCAGTACTTC	CASSPTKGAETQYF
.	TRBJ2-5	TRBV5-1	.	TGCGCCAGCAGCTTGGCGGGTAGCGAGGCCCAGTACTTC	CASSLAGSEAQYF
.	TRBJ1-1	TRBV2	.	TGTGCCAGCAGTCCGGACCTGGTACTGGCTTTCTTT	CASSPDLVLAFF
.	TRBJ1-6	TRBV11-2	few	TGTGCCAGCAGCCCAAGCGGGGGGGATTCACCCCTCCACTTT	CASSPSGGDSPLHF
.	TRBJ2-7	TRBV5-6	.	TGTGCCAGCAGTCCAGGTCTAGACGAGGACTACGAGCAGTACTTC	CASSPGLDEDYEQYF
.	TRBJ1-1	TRBV6-5	.	TGTGCCAGCCGCCGGGATAACACTGAAGCTTTCTTT	CASRRDNTEAFF
.	TRBJ2-1	TRBV5-4	.	TGTGCCAGCAGCCCCGATCGCTCCTACAATGAGCAGTTCTTC	CASSPDRSYNEQFF
.	TRBJ2-2	TRBV7-9	few	TGTGCCAGCAGCCCCTCTGACCGGGAGCTGTTTTTT	CASSPSDRELFF
.	TRBJ1-5	TRBV6-1	.	TGTGCCAGCAGTGAAGCCCGAGGATGGGGCAATCAGCCCCAGCATTTT	CASSEARGWGNQPQHF
.	TRBJ2-3	TRBV7-9	.	TGTGCCAGCACCCTAGAGGGGTCGCGGGGAGATACGCAGTATTTT	CASTLEGSRGDTQYF
.	TRBJ2-7	TRBV4-1	.	TGCGCCAGCAGCACGTGGGGACTTAGCTCCTACGAGCAGTACTTC	CASSTWGLSSYEQYF
TRBD1	TRBJ1-5	TRBV27	.	TGTGCCAGCAGTCTCGGACAGGGGGCGAATCAGCCCCAGCATTTT	CASSLGQGANQPQHF
.	TRBJ2-1	TRBV7-9	.	TGTGCCAGCAGCTTAGATGGTGGCAATGAGCAGTTCTTC	CASSLDGGNEQFF
.	TRBJ2-7	TRBV19	few	TGTGCCAGTGGCGGCAGAGGACCCTACGAGCAGTACTTC	CASGGRGPYEQYF
.	TRBJ2-5	TRBV5-1	.	TGCGCCAGCAGCTTGGCAAATGGAGGAGAGACCCAGTACTTC	CASSLANGGETQYF